Given below is one TCR beta chain in context. Its antigen is currently not known. The input lacks base qualities; no much larger clone sits a single base away. This sample is part of a study of T cell responses to AZD1222 COVID-19 vaccine (TCRdb year 2021). About the investigation overall: A total of 233 trial participants underwent TCR sequencing, of whom some 210 received two doses of AZD1222 and some 26 received two doses of the MenACWY control vaccine. Trial participants were enrolled into age subgroups of 18-55, 56-69 and 70-plus years, which contained approximately 150, 28 and 58 TCR-sequenced participants, respectively.

The CDR3 regions of human TCRbeta chains were analyzed by immunosequencing. In the paper's pipeline: Repertoire TCRs were matched against a reference library of SARS-CoV-2-specific TCRs generated with the MIRA antigen-specificity platform. Breadth was defined as the fraction of unique TCRs that were SARS-CoV-2-associated, and depth was defined as the fraction of total T cells that were SARS-CoV-2-associated. Using the MIRA data, every spike-specific TCR was mapped to the spike region that the TCR reacted to and assigned to either a CD4 or a CD8 class. Log10-transformed breadth and depth values were compared by one-way ANOVA with Sidak's multiple comparisons tests. TCRdb carries this immuneACCESS record with in-frame sequences only. Its versions omit some clonotypes, under half of them owing to an unresolved V gene in the studies checked, with the rest unexplained. The V and J calls and the clone size are those of that table, but D and trimming were determined from the DNA. The sample records about 140,000 clones, roughly 88% of which are singletons. About 5% of the sample is held by the ten biggest clonotypes.

What the time point label conveys for this sample: about 28 days (+/-7) after the second vaccine dose. The sample's treatment or condition label is to be understood as: meningococcal conjugate vaccine given as trial control. Vaccinee samples came from UK trials COV001 and COV002, including a single-blind randomized controlled phase 2/3 trial of AZD1222 (ChAdOx1 nCoV-19) in healthy adults. For TCRbeta chain sequencing, PBMC samples were collected from trial participants at day 0 and at day 28 after the second dose. Here is what the overall study found, with its caveats: Reportedly, almost half of the unique spike-specific TCRs recognized epitopes lying outside the regions that are mutated in the B.1.351 and B.1.1.7 variants. Vaccine-associated CD4 TCRs spanned the whole spike protein, with dominant responses in regions 160-218 and 743-854. Only five to seven AZD1222 recipients were SARS-CoV-2 seropositive at baseline, limiting conclusions about previously exposed vaccinees. Because no day 14 peak-response samples were available, repertoires were characterized only after the peak T cell response. In the small 56-69-year group, the increase in depth fell short of significance, most likely because of low power. After two AZD1222 doses, spike-specific TCR breadth and depth were significantly higher than at day 0 and than in MenACWY recipients. Most participants were white British and females outnumbered males, and the authors suggested that clonal diversity may have been underestimated.

CDR1 is given as MNHEY and CDR2 as SMNVEV, both from the germline V gene (reference sequence). V is reduced by 5 bases and J by 3 bases, leaving a spacing of 14 bases between them. Measured from the cysteine to the phenylalanine, the CDR3 is 16 residues long. Only the CDR3 DNA is retained, 48 bases long and in frame from the first base. The V gene is TRBV27 and the J gene is TRBJ2-6; perhaps TRBD1 is the D gene, with 5 bases matching. Sequencing was performed on peripheral blood, taken 28 days after the second dose of the MenACWY control vaccine. This TCR was sampled from an adult who received the MenACWY meningococcal vaccine as a control. The CDR3 here reads CASSPVRVGGANVLTF. The base sequence is TGTGCCAGCAGTCCCGTCAGGGTAGGTGGGGCCAACGTCCTGACTTTC.